These 20 T cell receptor beta chains were sequenced from one sample in a study of T cells in Graves' hyperthyroidism and ophthalmopathy. It was RNA transcripts that yielded the amplified TCR beta CDR3 regions. First-round RT-PCR with HTBI primers amplified the TCR CDR3 region. TCRdb fed the multiplex PCR reads into MiXCR, producing one record per CDR3 protein. The repertoire includes 450,000 to 700,000 distinct CDR3 sequences, roughly 50% of them detected once, and under 20% sits in the top ten. The sample taken for sequencing was peripheral blood or thyroid tissue (not recorded which). The source of these receptors is an adult woman with Graves' disease, either hyperthyroidism or ophthalmopathy (not recorded which).

The chain has TRBV15 and TRBJ2-7, with 12 bases identical to TRBD1. Germline-derived CDR1 and CDR2 are LNHNV and YYDKDF (reference sequence). This CDR3 is built from 17 residues. The V and J ends lost 3 bases and 2 bases, in that order; junction bases with no gene match: 8. In DNA, the CDR3 is TGTGCCACCAGCAGGGTATCGGGGACAGGGGGCCCCTACGAGCAGTACTTC. It codes for CATSRVSGTGGPYEQYF.

This clonotype was observed many times. The chain recombines TRBV7-9 with TRBJ2-2; 11 positions agree with TRBD2. Germline CDR1 is SEHNR and CDR2 is FQNEAQ (reference sequence). The CDR3 is 18 amino acids. Trimming took 5 bases from V and 3 from J; bases not matched to a gene: 11. The CDR3 spells CASSQGLAGSHYTGELFF. The CDR3 DNA sequence: TGTGCCAGCAGCCAAGGACTAGCGGGCAGCCACTACACCGGGGAGCTGTTTTTT.

This clonotype was detected a few times. A much bigger clone sits one base away, suggesting this may be a read error. The chain has TRBV7-9 and TRBJ1-1; a weak D match, TRBD1 (5 bases). This CDR3 contains 12 residues. The germline gives CDR1 SEHNR, CDR2 FQNEAQ (reference sequence). DNA for the CDR3: TGTGCCAGCAGCGGGCGAGCCCGCGGGGCTTCCTTT. Translating it yields CASSGRARGASF. Using reference TRBV7-9 and TRBJ1-1 for the parts outside the CDR3, the full variable domain is DTGVSQNPRHKITKRGQNVTFRCDPISEHNRLYWYRQTLGQGPEFLTYFQNEAQLEKSRLLSDRFSAERPKGSFSTLEIQRTEQGDSAMYLCASSGRARGASFGQGTRLTVV.

The chain carries TRBV10-3 and TRBJ2-7; D might be TRBD1 or TRBD2, each matching 5 bases. Germline assignment: CDR1 ENHRY and CDR2 SYGVKD. The CDR3 contains 14 residues. Trimming removed 4 bases from V and 3 bases from J, with 13 bases in between. CDR3 coding DNA: TGTGCCATCAGTGCCGGGGCAAGCTTCTACGAGCAGTACTTC. Its protein is CAISAGASFYEQYF.

The table lists this clonotype with a count of one. DNA for the CDR3: TGTGCCAGCAGGGGACTAGCGGGAACCTCCTACGAGCAGTACTTC. Residues: CASRGLAGTSYEQYF. The chain uses TRBV25-1 and TRBJ2-7; 13 bases line up with TRBD2. From germline, CDR1 is MGHDK and CDR2 SYGVNS. Losses at the gene ends were 6 bases for V and 0 bases for J; bases not matched to a gene: 2. The CDR3 has 15 amino acids.

Many counts were recorded for this clonotype. The chain combines TRBV10-3 with TRBJ2-5; 7 nucleotides line up with TRBD2. There are 14 residues in the CDR3. The V gene end was trimmed by 3 bases and the J gene end by 2 bases; junction bases not matched to a gene: 3. Germline CDR1 reads ENHRY; CDR2 reads SYGVKD. The CDR3 DNA sequence: TGTGCCATCAGTGATGGCGGGGGTCAAGAGACCCAGTACTTC. This gives the protein CAISDGGGQETQYF.

This clonotype showed up many times. The gene calls are TRBV12-3 or TRBV12-4 and TRBJ2-5; possibly TRBD1 for D (6 bases). The CDR3 is 14 residues long. V lost 2 bases and J 3 bases, leaving 10 bases between the germline ends. The CDR3 DNA follows: TGTGCCAGCAGTTTAAACGCAGGGGAAGAGACCCAGTACTTC. Its translation is CASSLNAGEETQYF.

The chain links TRBV15 to TRBJ2-5; 7 bases fit TRBD2. Germline V CDR1 and CDR2: LNHNV, YYDKDF (reference sequence). Trimming removed 0 bases from V and 5 bases from J; junction bases left unmatched: 6. The CDR3 runs 15 residues. Written as DNA, the CDR3 is TGTGCCACCAGCAGAGAAGCGGGGATAGGGGAGACCCAGTACTTC. This encodes CATSREAGIGETQYF.

This clonotype was seen repeatedly, ten times or more. The V call is TRBV12-3 or TRBV12-4, the J call TRBJ2-5, with 12 bases that match TRBD2. The ends lost 6 bases at V and 9 bases at J; junction bases unmatched: 8. The CDR3 runs 14 residues. This CDR3 reads CASSKDSSGRAQYF. The CDR3, as DNA: TGTGCCAGCAGCAAGGATTCTAGCGGGAGGGCCCAGTACTTC.

This clonotype was found many times. J is TRBJ1-4 and V is TRBV20-1; 10 nucleotides match TRBD1. With 3 bases clipped from V and 3 bases from J, the junction kept 16 bases outside the gene matches. The CDR3 covers 19 residues. CDR1 is DFQATT, CDR2 SNEGSKA, per germline (reference sequence). CDR3 sequence reads: CSASPISGTGATPNEKLFF. CDR3 DNA sequence: TGCAGTGCTAGTCCCATTTCTGGGACAGGGGCTACCCCTAATGAAAAACTGTTTTTT.

The chain links TRBV7-9 to TRBJ2-7; D might be TRBD1 (5 bases). V gave up 6 bases and J gave up 5 bases, with 14 bases separating them. CDR3 length: 13 amino acids. Germline V gene sequence: CDR1 SEHNR, CDR2 FQNEAQ (reference sequence). The DNA for the CDR3 is TGTGCCAGCAGTTTCCAGGGATTACACGAGCAGTACTTC. Its translation is CASSFQGLHEQYF.

This clonotype was recorded at least ten times. The chain joins TRBV5-8 to TRBJ2-5; D is undetermined. Trimming took off 0 bases at V and 2 bases at J, with 5 bases between the two ends. CDR1 and CDR2 from the germline V gene are SGHTS and YDEGEE. The CDR3 is 13 amino acids. This chain's CDR3 is CASSLESQETQYF. CDR3 DNA: TGTGCCAGCAGCTTGGAGTCGCAAGAGACCCAGTACTTC. The full variable domain, rest sourced from reference TRBV5-8 and TRBJ2-5, is EAGVTQSPTHLIKTRGQQATLRCSPISGHTSVYWYQQALGLGLQFLLWYDEGEERNRGNFPPRFSGRQFPNYSSELNVNALELEDSALYLCASSLESQETQYFGPGTRLLVL.

This clonotype turned up a few times. This sequence joins TRBV20-1 and TRBJ2-5; 11 nucleotides agree with TRBD2. V lost 1 base, J lost 4 bases, and 14 bases stayed unmatched. Germline-derived CDR1 and CDR2 are DFQATT and SNEGSKA (reference sequence). The CDR3 loop spans 18 amino acids. The CDR3 loop is CSARATGSTSGSGETQYF. In nucleotides, the CDR3 is TGCAGTGCTAGAGCTACAGGGAGCACTAGCGGGAGTGGAGAGACCCAGTACTTC.

The chain uses TRBV7-8 and TRBJ1-5, with 8 bases lining up with TRBD1. The CDR3 is made up of 15 amino acids. CDR1 is SGHVS and CDR2 is FQNEAQ in the germline V gene. J was trimmed by 4 bases and V by 5 bases; bases with no gene match: 7. CDR3 amino acids: CASSVLGTGNQPQHF. Here the CDR3 DNA reads TGTGCCAGCAGCGTCCTTGGGACAGGTAATCAGCCCCAGCATTTT.

This clonotype appeared many times. The chain carries TRBV14 and TRBJ2-7, with a weak D call TRBD1 (6 bases). Per germline, CDR1 SGHDN and CDR2 FVKESK. This CDR3 is built from 13 residues. Trimming shortened V by 6 bases and J by 4 bases, and 13 bases separated the two germline ends. The CDR3 loop reads CASSSGHLYEQYF. The CDR3 DNA follows: TGTGCCAGCAGTTCGGGACACCTATACGAGCAGTACTTC.

This clonotype was observed a few times. This CDR3 reads CASSVQAGKLFF. The DNA for the CDR3 is TGTGCCAGCAGTGTTCAGGCGGGTAAACTGTTTTTT. The V call is TRBV25-1, the J call TRBJ1-4; D not resolved. The CDR3 sequence is 12 residues long. Trimming pared 4 bases from V and 11 bases from J, leaving 11 bases between. In germline, CDR1 is MGHDK, CDR2 SYGVNS.

This clonotype was recorded at least ten times. The chain carries TRBV5-1 and TRBJ1-3, with 7 bases lining up with TRBD1. The V and J ends lost 5 bases and 3 bases, in that order; junction bases with no gene match: 8. Germline lookup yields CDR1 SGHRS and CDR2 YFSETQ. CDR3 size: 15 residues. CDR3: CASREAGGIGNTIYF. CDR3 nucleotides: TGCGCCAGCAGGGAGGCAGGGGGAATTGGAAACACCATATATTTT.

This clonotype was seen repeatedly, ten times or more. The genes are TRBV20-1 and TRBJ2-7; weak D call: TRBD2 (6 bases). V was pared by 4 bases and J by 5 bases, with 18 bases between. The CDR3 is made up of 14 amino acids. Germline lookup yields CDR1 DFQATT and CDR2 SNEGSKA (reference sequence). CDR3: CSATDQPWGDEQYF. The DNA of the CDR3 is TGCAGTGCTACGGACCAGCCGTGGGGGGACGAGCAGTACTTC.

V gene TRBV7-9 combines with J gene TRBJ2-5; D gene unclear. Germline CDR1 SEHNR, CDR2 FQNEAQ (reference sequence). CDR3 length: 15 residues. V was trimmed by 1 base and J by 5 bases, leaving 14 bases between them. The CDR3 nucleotides are TGTGCCAGCAGCTTAGGTGCAGCCCAAGGGGAGACCCAGTACTTC. This gives the protein CASSLGAAQGETQYF.

The chain combines TRBV19 with TRBJ1-6; D possibly corresponds to TRBD1 (5 bases). CDR3 length: 14 amino acids. V was cut by 5 bases and J by 13 bases, with 18 bases left in between. CDR1 LNHDA and CDR2 SQIVND come from the germline V gene (reference sequence). As DNA, the CDR3 is TGTGCCAGTAGTCCACAGCAGGGAAATCAGCCCCTCCACTTT. Translation: CASSPQQGNQPLHF.